The clone carrying this T cell receptor beta chain came up many times. As yet, its antigen is unknown. Preparation of the TCRbeta library was carried out with unique molecular identifiers. Using its own MiXCR run on the PCR reads, TCRdb lists one record per CDR3 protein. Found here are 200,000 or so distinct CDR3 sequences, roughly 8.1% of them singletons; the top ten hold under 40%. Per germline, CDR1 SGHNT and CDR2 YYREEE (reference sequence). V was pared by 6 bases and J by 7 bases, with 7 bases of the junction left unmatched. The CDR3 loop spans 16 amino acids. The entry originates in a study of T-cell reconstitution after alpha-beta-depleted transplantation in children. The study, taken as a whole, reports: By about two months after transplant, alpha-beta T cells reportedly arose from several hundred graft clones that had expanded. Newly made T cells mostly supplied T-cell counts and diversity one year after transplant. Some patients' high day-60 TCRbeta diversity was traced to surviving recipient T cells and thymic progenitors.

This TCR was sampled from a male patient between 2 and 10 years old who had a stem cell transplant for acute myeloid leukemia, so the T cells may come from the graft donor. Sequencing used PBMCs, mostly from graft donor cells, obtained 360 days after TCRalphabeta/CD19-depleted stem cell transplant. V and J are TRBV5-4 and TRBJ2-1; TRBD2 agrees at 16 bases. As DNA, the CDR3 is TGTGCCAGCAACACTTGGGGACTAGCGGGAGGGAATGAGCAGTTCTTC. Translation: CASNTWGLAGGNEQFF.